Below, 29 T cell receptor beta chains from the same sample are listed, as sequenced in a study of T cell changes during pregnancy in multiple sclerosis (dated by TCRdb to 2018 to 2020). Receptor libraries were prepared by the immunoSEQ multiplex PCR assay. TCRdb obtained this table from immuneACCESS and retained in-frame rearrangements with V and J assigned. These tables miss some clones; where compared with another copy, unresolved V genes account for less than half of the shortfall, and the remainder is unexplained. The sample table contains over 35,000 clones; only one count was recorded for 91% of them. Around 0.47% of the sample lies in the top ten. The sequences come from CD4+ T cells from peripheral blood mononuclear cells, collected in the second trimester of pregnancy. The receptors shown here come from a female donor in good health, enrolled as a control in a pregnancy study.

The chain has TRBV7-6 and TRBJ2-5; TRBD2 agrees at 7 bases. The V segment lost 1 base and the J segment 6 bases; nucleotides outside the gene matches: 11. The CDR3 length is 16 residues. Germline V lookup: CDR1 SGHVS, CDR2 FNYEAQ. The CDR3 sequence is CASSLGGSGGVKTQYF. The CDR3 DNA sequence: TGTGCCAGCAGCTTAGGAGGGTCTGGGGGGGTAAAGACCCAGTACTTC.

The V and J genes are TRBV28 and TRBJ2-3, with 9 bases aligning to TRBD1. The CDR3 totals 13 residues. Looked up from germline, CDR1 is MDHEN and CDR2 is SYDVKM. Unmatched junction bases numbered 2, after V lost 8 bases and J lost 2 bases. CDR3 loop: CASQQGATDTQYF. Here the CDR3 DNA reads TGTGCCAGCCAACAGGGGGCCACAGATACGCAGTATTTT.

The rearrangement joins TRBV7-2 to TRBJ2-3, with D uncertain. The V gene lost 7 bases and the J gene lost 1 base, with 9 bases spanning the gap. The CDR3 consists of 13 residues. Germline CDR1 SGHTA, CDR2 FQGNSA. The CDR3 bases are TGTGCCAGCATTGGCGAGGGCACAGATACGCAGTATTTT. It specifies CASIGEGTDTQYF.

The CDR3 is CASSFFDREMNTEAFF. The CDR3 DNA reads as TGTGCCAGCAGCTTCTTTGACAGGGAAATGAACACTGAAGCTTTCTTT. V usage is TRBV5-6 and J usage is TRBJ1-1; TRBD1 matches 7 bases. There are 16 residues in the CDR3. The junction had 7 bases not matched to a gene; V was cut back by 2 bases and J by 0 bases. Germline V lookup: CDR1 SGHDT, CDR2 YYEEEE.

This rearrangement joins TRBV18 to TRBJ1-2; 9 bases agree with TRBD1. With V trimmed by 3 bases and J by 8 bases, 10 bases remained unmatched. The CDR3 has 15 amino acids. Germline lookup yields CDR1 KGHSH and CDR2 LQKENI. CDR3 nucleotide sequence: TGTGCCAGCTCACCCGGGACAGGGACCTATAGGGGCTACACCTTC. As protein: CASSPGTGTYRGYTF.

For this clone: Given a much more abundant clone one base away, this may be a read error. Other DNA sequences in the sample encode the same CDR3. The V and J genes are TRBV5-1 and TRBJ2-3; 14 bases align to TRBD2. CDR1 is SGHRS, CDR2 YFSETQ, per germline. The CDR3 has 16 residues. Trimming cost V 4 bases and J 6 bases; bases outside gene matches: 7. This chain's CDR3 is CASSPGLAGAGDTQYF. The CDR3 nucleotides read TGCGCCAGCAGCCCGGGACTAGCGGGGGCGGGGGATACGCAGTATTTT. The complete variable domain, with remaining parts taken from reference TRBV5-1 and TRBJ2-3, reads KAGVTQTPRYLIKTRGQQVTLSCSPISGHRSVSWYQQTPGQGLQFLFEYFSETQRNKGNFPGRFSGRQFSNSRSEMNVSTLELGDSALYLCASSPGLAGAGDTQYFGPGTRLTVL.

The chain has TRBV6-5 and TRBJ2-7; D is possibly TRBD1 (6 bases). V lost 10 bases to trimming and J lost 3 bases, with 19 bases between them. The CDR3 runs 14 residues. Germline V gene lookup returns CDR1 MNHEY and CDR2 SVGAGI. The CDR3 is CAIARGRGGYEQYF. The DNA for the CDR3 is TGTGCCATCGCGAGGGGCAGGGGCGGCTACGAGCAGTACTTC.

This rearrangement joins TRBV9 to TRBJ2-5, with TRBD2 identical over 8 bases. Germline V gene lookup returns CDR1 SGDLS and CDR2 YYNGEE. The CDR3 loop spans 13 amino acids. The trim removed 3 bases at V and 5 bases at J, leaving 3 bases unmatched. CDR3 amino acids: CASSGVAGETQYF. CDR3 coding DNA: TGTGCCAGCAGCGGGGTAGCGGGGGAGACCCAGTACTTC.

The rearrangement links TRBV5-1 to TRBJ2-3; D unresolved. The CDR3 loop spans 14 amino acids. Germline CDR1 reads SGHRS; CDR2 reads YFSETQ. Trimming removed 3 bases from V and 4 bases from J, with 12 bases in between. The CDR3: CASSWRSGADTQYF. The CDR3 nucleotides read TGCGCCAGCAGCTGGAGATCTGGTGCAGATACGCAGTATTTT.

CDR3 bases: TGTGCCAGCAGTGCAGGGGGAGAGACCCAGTACTTC. Protein sequence: CASSAGGETQYF. The gene calls are TRBV2 and TRBJ2-5; TRBD1 matches at 7 bases. With 4 bases clipped from V and 4 bases from J, the junction kept 0 bases outside the gene matches. In germline, CDR1 is SNHLY, CDR2 FYNNEI. The CDR3 is 12 amino acids.

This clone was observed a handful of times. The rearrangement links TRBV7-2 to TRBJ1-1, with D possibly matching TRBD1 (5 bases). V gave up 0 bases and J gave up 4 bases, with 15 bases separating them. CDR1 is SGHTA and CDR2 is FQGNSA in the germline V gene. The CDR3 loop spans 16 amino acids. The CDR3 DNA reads TGTGCCAGCAGCTTAGCCGTGGGGGGTCGAACCACTGAAGCTTTCTTT. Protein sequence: CASSLAVGGRTTEAFF.

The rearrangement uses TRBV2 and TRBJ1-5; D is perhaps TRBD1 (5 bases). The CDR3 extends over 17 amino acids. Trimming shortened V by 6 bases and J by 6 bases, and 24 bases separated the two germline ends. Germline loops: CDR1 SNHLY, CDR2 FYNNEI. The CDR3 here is CASRGGSAGAGGQPQHF. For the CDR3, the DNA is TGTGCCAGCAGGGGGGGGTCGGCGGGAGCGGGAGGTCAGCCCCAGCATTTT.

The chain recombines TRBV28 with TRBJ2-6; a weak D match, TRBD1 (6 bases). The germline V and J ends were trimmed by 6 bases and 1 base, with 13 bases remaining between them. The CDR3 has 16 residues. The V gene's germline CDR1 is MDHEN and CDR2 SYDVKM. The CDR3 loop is CASSLGAVSGANVLTF. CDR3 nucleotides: TGTGCCAGCAGCTTGGGGGCTGTATCTGGGGCCAACGTCCTGACTTTC.

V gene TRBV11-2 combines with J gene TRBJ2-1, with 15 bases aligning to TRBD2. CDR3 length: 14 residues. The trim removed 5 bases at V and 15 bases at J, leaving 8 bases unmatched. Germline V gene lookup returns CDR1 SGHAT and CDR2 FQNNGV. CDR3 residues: CASSQWTSGGAMFF. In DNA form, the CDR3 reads TGTGCCAGCAGCCAATGGACTAGCGGGGGGGCGATGTTCTTC.

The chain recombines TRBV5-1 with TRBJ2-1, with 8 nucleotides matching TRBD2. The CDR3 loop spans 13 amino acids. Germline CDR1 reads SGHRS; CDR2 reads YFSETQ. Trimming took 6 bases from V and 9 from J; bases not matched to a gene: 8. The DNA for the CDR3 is TGCGCCAGCAAGGTCGGGGGGGCAGCTGAGCAGTTCTTC. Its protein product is CASKVGGAAEQFF.

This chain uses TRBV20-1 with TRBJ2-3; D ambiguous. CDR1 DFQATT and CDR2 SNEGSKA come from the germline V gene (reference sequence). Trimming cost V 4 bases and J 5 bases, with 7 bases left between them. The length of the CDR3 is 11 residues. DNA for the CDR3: TGCAGTGCTATTGCGGAAGATACGCAGTATTTT. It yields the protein CSAIAEDTQYF.

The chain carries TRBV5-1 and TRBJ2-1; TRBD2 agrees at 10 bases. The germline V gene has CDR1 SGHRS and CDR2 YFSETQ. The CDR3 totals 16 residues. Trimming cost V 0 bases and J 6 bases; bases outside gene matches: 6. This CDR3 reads CASSLASSGSVNEQFF. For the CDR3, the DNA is TGCGCCAGCAGCTTGGCATCTAGCGGGAGTGTCAATGAGCAGTTCTTC.

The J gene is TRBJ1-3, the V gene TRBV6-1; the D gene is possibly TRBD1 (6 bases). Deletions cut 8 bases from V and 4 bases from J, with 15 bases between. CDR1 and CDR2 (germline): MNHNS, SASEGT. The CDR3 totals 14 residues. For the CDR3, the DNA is TGTGCCAGCTCAACAGGGTTAGGCGGAAACACCATATATTTT. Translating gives CASSTGLGGNTIYF.

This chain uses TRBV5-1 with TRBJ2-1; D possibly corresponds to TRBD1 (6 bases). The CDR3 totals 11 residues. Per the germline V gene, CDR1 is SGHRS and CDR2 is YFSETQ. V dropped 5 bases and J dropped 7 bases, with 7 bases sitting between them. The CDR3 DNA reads TGCGCCAGCAGTGGGACAAATGAGCAGTTCTTC. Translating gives CASSGTNEQFF.

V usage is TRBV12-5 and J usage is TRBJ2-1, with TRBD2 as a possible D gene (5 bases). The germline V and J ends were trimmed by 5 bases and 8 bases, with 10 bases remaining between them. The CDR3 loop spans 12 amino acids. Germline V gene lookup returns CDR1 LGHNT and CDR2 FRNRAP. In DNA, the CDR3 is TGTGCTAGTGGTCTCGGCGGGTATGAGCAGTTCTTC. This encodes CASGLGGYEQFF.

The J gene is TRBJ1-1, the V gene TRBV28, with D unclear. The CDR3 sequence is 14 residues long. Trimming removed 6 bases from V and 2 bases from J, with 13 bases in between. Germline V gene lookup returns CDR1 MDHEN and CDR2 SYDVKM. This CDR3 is CASSPWATNTEAFF. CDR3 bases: TGTGCCAGCAGCCCCTGGGCTACTAACACTGAAGCTTTCTTT. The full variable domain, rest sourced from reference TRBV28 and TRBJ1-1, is DVKVTQSSRYLVKRTGEKVFLECVQDMDHENMFWYRQDPGLGLRLIYFSYDVKMKEKGDIPEGYSVSREKKERFSLILESASTNQTSMYLCASSPWATNTEAFFGQGTRLTVV.

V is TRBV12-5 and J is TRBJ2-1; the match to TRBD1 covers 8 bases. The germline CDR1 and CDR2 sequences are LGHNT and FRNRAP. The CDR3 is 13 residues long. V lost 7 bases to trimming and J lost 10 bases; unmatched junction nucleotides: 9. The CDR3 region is CASALSRDREQFF. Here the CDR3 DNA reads TGTGCTAGTGCCCTCTCCCGGGACAGGGAGCAGTTCTTC.

The CDR3 spells CASSLFGVAGVSGELFF. The CDR3 DNA reads TGTGCCAGCAGTTTATTCGGGGTAGCGGGAGTATCTGGGGAGCTGTTTTTT. The gene calls are TRBV27 and TRBJ2-2; 9 bases are shared with TRBD2. This CDR3 region has 17 residues. J was trimmed by 8 bases and V by 1 base; bases with no gene match: 11. CDR1 and CDR2 (germline): MNHEY, SMNVEV (reference sequence).

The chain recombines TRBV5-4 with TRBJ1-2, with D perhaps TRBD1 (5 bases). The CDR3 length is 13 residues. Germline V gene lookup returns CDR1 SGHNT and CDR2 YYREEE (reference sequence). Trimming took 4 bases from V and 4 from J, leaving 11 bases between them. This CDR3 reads CASSPRDSYGYTF. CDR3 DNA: TGTGCCAGCAGCCCCCGGGACTCCTATGGCTACACCTTC.

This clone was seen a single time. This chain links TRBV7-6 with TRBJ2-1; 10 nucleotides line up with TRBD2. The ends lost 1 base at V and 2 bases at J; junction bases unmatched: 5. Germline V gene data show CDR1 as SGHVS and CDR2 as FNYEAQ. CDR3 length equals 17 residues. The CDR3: CASSLGPSGGPYNEQFF. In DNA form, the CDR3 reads TGTGCCAGCAGCTTAGGCCCTAGCGGGGGCCCCTACAATGAGCAGTTCTTC.

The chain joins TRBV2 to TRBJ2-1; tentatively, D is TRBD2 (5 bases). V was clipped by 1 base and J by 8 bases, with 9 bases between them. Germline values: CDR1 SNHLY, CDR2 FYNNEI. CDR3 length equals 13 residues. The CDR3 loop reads CASSEVMGDEQFF. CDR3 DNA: TGTGCCAGCAGTGAAGTTATGGGAGATGAGCAGTTCTTC.

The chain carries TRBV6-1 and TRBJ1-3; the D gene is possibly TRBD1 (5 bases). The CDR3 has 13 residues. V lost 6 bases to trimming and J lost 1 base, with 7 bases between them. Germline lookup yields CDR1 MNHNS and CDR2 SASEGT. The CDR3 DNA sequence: TGTGCCAGCAGGGGGCGGTCTGGAAACACCATATATTTT. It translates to CASRGRSGNTIYF.

The DNA of the CDR3 is TGCGCCAGCAGCTTGTGGGAGAAGCGGGACGAGCAGTTCTTC. Encoded protein: CASSLWEKRDEQFF. The chain carries TRBV5-1 and TRBJ2-1; 7 bases align to TRBD2. The V gene end was trimmed by 1 base and the J gene end by 10 bases; junction bases not matched to a gene: 8. The germline gives CDR1 SGHRS, CDR2 YFSETQ. The CDR3 runs to 14 residues.

In nucleotides, the CDR3 is TGTGCCAGCACCCCCGTCCGCGGGGGACTAGCCAAAAACATTCAGTACTTC. Its protein product is CASTPVRGGLAKNIQYF. The chain uses TRBV28 and TRBJ2-4, with 7 nucleotides matching TRBD2. V was clipped by 7 bases and J by 0 bases; unmatched bases: 12. CDR1 is MDHEN and CDR2 is SYDVKM in the germline V gene. This CDR3 spans 17 amino acids.